This TCR beta chain was recorded in a study of CD8+ T cells in alopecia areata. The overall study: The drug, tofacitinib, lasted 6 to 18 months, followed by 6 months off drug.

Germline V CDR1 and CDR2: ENHRY, SYGVKD. Trimming took 0 bases from V and 6 from J, leaving 11 bases between them. CDR3 length: 14 residues. This clone has only one observation. Its antigen is as yet unknown. RNA extraction was followed by reverse transcription into cDNA, which acted as the sequencing template. TCRdb keeps only in-frame clones here, not all; method: immunoSEQ multiplex PCR. The sample has some 150,000 clones, approximately 80% seen once; the top ten hold roughly 25%. Treatment given: oral pan-JAK inhibitor, 5-10 mg twice daily. Points from the study as a whole: The study also sequences resident alphabeta T cells of normal skin in scalp samples. Uncertainty about whether baseline CD8+ expansion is linked to response remains, with one nonresponder.

This clonotype was obtained from a human donor with alopecia areata. V gene TRBV10-3 combines with J gene TRBJ1-2; the D gene is possibly TRBD1 (6 bases). The sequencing here drew on CD8+ T cells sorted from blood, taken at week 4, from a patient treated with tofacitinib. Here the CDR3 DNA reads TGTGCCATCAGTGAGTCTCGAGGGGGTAATGGCTACACCTTC. Amino acids: CAISESRGGNGYTF.